Described below is a single T cell receptor beta chain sequence and its context. The sample comes from a study of CD8 T cells in Susac syndrome. RNA totalling about 0.5 to 1 ug underwent reverse transcription with random hexamers. TCR beta CDR3 was amplified by immunoSEQ covering 54 Vbeta and 13 Jbeta. TCRdb processed the immunoSEQ multiplex PCR reads anew with MiXCR; each CDR3 protein has one entry. The sample consists of 200,000 to 250,000 distinct CDR3 sequences, about 94% of them appearing once. CDR1 is SEHNR and CDR2 is FQNEAQ in the germline V gene (reference sequence). Trimming at V came to 5 bases and at J to 4 bases, leaving 8 bases not matched to a gene. There are 16 residues in the CDR3.

The sequence derives from a human donor with multiple sclerosis. The sample taken for sequencing was CD4+ T cells from PBMCs. The chain uses TRBV7-9 and TRBJ2-3; 11 bases map to TRBD2. The CDR3 protein is CASSKLAGAWSDTQYF. The CDR3 nucleotides read TGTGCCAGCAGCAAACTAGCGGGAGCGTGGTCAGATACGCAGTATTTT.